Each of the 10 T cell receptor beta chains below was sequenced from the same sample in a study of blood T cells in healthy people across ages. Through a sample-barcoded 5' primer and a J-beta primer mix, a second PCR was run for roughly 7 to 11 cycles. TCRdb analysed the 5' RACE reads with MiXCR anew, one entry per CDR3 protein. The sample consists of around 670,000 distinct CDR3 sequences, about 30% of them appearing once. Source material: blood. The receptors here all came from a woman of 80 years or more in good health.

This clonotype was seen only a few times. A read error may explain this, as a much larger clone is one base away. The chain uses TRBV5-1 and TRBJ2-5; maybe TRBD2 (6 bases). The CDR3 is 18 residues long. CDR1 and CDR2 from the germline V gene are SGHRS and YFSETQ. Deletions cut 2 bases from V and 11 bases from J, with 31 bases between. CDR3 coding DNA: TGCGCCAGCAGCTTTCCTCGTCCGACCCGCGGGGTATACAATGAGCAGTACTTC. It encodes CASSFPRPTRGVYNEQYF. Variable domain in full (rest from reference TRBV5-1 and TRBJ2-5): KAGVTQTPRYLIKTRGQQVTLSCSPISGHRSVSWYQQTPGQGLQFLFEYFSETQRNKGNFPGRFSGRQFSNSRSEMNVSTLELGDSALYLCASSFPRPTRGVYNEQYFGPGTRLLVL.

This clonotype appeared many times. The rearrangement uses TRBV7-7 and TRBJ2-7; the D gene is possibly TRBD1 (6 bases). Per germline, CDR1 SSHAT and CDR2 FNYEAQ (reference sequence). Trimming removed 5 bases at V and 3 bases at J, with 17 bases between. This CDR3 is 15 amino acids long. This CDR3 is CASSLGSGANYEQYF. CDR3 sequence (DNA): TGTGCCAGCAGCCTAGGGTCAGGGGCAAACTACGAGCAGTACTTC.

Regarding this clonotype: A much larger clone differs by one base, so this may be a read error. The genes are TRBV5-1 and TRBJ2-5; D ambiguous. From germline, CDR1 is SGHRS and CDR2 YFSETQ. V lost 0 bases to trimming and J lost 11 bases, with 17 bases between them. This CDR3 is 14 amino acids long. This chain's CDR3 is CASSLESPQLEQYF. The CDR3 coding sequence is TGCGCCAGCAGCTTGGAGTCTCCCCAGCTAGAGCAGTACTTC. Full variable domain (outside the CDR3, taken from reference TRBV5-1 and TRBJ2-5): KAGVTQTPRYLIKTRGQQVTLSCSPISGHRSVSWYQQTPGQGLQFLFEYFSETQRNKGNFPGRFSGRQFSNSRSEMNVSTLELGDSALYLCASSLESPQLEQYFGPGTRLLVL.

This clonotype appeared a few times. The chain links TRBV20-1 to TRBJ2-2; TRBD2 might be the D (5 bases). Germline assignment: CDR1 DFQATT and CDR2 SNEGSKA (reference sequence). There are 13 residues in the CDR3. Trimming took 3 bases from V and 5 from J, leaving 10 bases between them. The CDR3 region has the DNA TGCAGTGCTAGGCTAGCAGCAACCGGGGAGCTGTTTTTT. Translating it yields CSARLAATGELFF.

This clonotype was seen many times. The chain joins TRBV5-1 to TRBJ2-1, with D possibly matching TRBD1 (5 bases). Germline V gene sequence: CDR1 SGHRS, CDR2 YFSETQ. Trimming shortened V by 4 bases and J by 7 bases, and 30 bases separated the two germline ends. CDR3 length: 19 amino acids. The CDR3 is CASSRSITDRRGDRNEQFF. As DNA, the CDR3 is TGCGCCAGCAGCCGCTCAATCACGGATAGGCGAGGAGACAGAAATGAGCAGTTCTTC.

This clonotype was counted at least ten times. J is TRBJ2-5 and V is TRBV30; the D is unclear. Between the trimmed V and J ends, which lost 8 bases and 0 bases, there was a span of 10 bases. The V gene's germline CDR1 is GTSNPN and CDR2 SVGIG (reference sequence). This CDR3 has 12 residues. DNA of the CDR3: TGTGCCAGCAGTAATGACCAAGAGACCCAGTACTTC. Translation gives CASSNDQETQYF.

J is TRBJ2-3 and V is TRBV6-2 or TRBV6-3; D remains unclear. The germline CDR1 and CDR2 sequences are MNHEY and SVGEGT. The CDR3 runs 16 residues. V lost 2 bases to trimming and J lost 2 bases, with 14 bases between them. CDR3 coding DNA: TGTGCCAGCAGTTACGTTCTGGGTCAGAACACAGATACGCAGTATTTT. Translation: CASSYVLGQNTDTQYF.

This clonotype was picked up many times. The CDR3 protein is CASSSGLGLQFF. CDR3 nucleotides: TGCGCCAGCAGCTCGGGGTTGGGGTTACAGTTCTTC. The chain couples TRBV5-1 to TRBJ2-1, with TRBD2 as a possible D gene (5 bases). The germline gives CDR1 SGHRS, CDR2 YFSETQ. V shed 3 bases and J shed 13 bases, with 14 bases lying between them. This CDR3 spans 12 amino acids.

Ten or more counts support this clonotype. CDR3 nucleotides: TGTGCCAGCAGTCCTCGGACAGGGGCGGGCTACACCTTC. This codes for CASSPRTGAGYTF. This chain links TRBV12-3 or TRBV12-4 with TRBJ1-2; 9 bases are a match to TRBD1. This CDR3 is built from 13 residues. V shed 5 bases and J 8 bases; nucleotides not matched to a gene: 6.

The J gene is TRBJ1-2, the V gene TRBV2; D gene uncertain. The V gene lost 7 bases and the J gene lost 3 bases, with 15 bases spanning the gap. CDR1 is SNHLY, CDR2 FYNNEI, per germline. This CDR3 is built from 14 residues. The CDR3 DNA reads TGTGCCAGCACCCGAAAGGAAGGTCACTATGGCTACACCTTC. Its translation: CASTRKEGHYGYTF.